This TCR beta chain stems from a study of immune evolution from preneoplasia to lung adenocarcinoma. Overall study context: HLA loss of heterozygosity: over 5.5% AIS, around 16% MIA, over 30% ADC, none AAH. Findings and limits, study-wide: Clonality was highest in normal lung, lower in later-stage lesions apparently. Top clone share appeared to fall from AAH through AIS, MIA, adenocarcinoma.

The protocol was immunoSEQ multiplex PCR, while the TCRdb copy is restricted to in-frame clones and leaves out a portion. The sample records over 4,500 clones, 88% being singletons. About this clone: The target antigen is unknown.

V lost 4 bases, J lost 8 bases, and 14 bases lay in between. The CDR3 is 13 amino acids. Germline loops: CDR1 MNHNS, CDR2 SASEGT. The sample taken for sequencing was FFPE atypical adenomatous hyperplasia tissue from the lung. Stated subset: atypical adenomatous hyperplasia (AAH), lung preneoplasia. The gene calls are TRBV6-1 and TRBJ1-2, with no clear D. The receptor was derived from a person aged 65 to 79 with lung adenocarcinoma. The CDR3 DNA reads TGTGCCAGCAGTGCTAGGACCTCAAACGGCTACACCTTC. Its protein is CASSARTSNGYTF.